These 9 T cell receptor beta chains came from one sample sequenced in a study of CD8 T cells in ankylosing spondylitis. Study results and limitations: In ankylosing spondylitis blood, a motif of seven to nine highly homologous TCR beta variants appeared characteristic.

TCRdb ran MiXCR on the 5' RACE reads and lists one entry per CDR3 protein. The sample includes some 840,000 distinct CDR3 sequences, approximately 10% of them seen just once. Their target antigens are unknown. Sequenced input: blood, either unsorted or a sorted T cell fraction (not recorded which). The source is a male donor with ankylosing spondylitis.

The rearrangement links TRBV5-6 to TRBJ1-1; D unclear. The CDR3 is 14 residues long. Germline CDR1 reads SGHDT; CDR2 reads YYEEEE. Trimming removed 0 bases at V and 11 bases at J, with 17 bases between. In DNA, the CDR3 is TGTGCCAGCAGCTTGGGACAACCCGGCGGATCCGCTTTCTTT. Translated, it gives CASSLGQPGGSAFF.

The J gene is TRBJ1-5, the V gene TRBV20-1; 8 bases match TRBD1. V dropped 4 bases and J dropped 7; count of bases not matched to a gene: 6. The germline V gene has CDR1 DFQATT and CDR2 SNEGSKA (reference sequence). The CDR3 totals 13 residues. The CDR3 protein is CSATATGDQPQHF. CDR3 DNA sequence: TGCAGTGCTACCGCGACAGGGGACCAGCCCCAGCATTTT.

This clonotype was counted a few times. The gene calls are TRBV7-2 and TRBJ2-1, with D unresolved. The CDR3 runs 16 residues. Germline values: CDR1 SGHTA, CDR2 FQGNSA. V shed 10 bases and J shed 0 bases, with 19 bases lying between them. DNA of the CDR3: TGTGCCACCATCCCCTGGGCCCGAAGCTCCTACAATGAGCAGTTCTTC. Amino acid sequence: CATIPWARSSYNEQFF.

J is TRBJ1-1 and V is TRBV6-5; D remains ambiguous. Germline V gene lookup returns CDR1 MNHEY and CDR2 SVGAGI. The CDR3 is made up of 14 amino acids. The V end lost 4 bases, the J end lost 6 bases, and 15 bases lay between the germline ends. The CDR3 here is CASSSWTSAPEAFF. The CDR3 region has the DNA TGTGCCAGCAGTTCCTGGACGTCCGCCCCTGAAGCTTTCTTT.

This clonotype was detected ten times or more. The chain combines TRBV11-2 with TRBJ2-7; maybe TRBD2 (5 bases). Trimming took off 8 bases at V and 6 bases at J, with 14 bases between the two ends. Germline V gives CDR1 SGHAT, CDR2 FQNNGV. CDR3 length equals 12 residues. The CDR3 region has the DNA TGTGCCAGCTCACAGCTACGGGGCGAGCAGTACTTC. The encoded protein is CASSQLRGEQYF.

The V and J genes are TRBV7-2 and TRBJ1-6; D might be TRBD1 (5 bases). The germline gives CDR1 SGHTA, CDR2 FQGNSA. This CDR3 is built from 14 residues. V lost 1 base and J 10 bases, leaving 11 bases between the germline ends. CDR3 in DNA: TGTGCCAGCAGCTTAGGACAGTTGGGATCACCCCTCCACTTT. This encodes CASSLGQLGSPLHF.

As regards this clonotype: Just one base apart from a much larger clone, this may be a read error. The chain has TRBV20-1 and TRBJ2-1; D is unclear. Germline CDR1 reads DFQATT; CDR2 reads SNEGSKA (reference sequence). V lost 8 bases and J 4 bases, leaving 9 bases between the germline ends. The CDR3 extends over 11 amino acids. DNA of the CDR3: TGCAGTAATTTCGGATACAATGAGCAGTTCTTC. Its translation: CSNFGYNEQFF.

There are a few counts of this clonotype. The chain carries TRBV4-2 and TRBJ1-3; D gene uncertain. The CDR3 is made up of 13 amino acids. Germline V lookup: CDR1 LGHNA, CDR2 YNFKEQ. Deletions cut 5 bases from V and 2 bases from J, with 7 bases between. This CDR3 reads CASSGMAGNTIYF. The CDR3 DNA sequence: TGTGCCAGCAGCGGTATGGCTGGAAACACCATATATTTT.

The chain links TRBV5-6 to TRBJ1-3; D not certain. The germline CDR1 and CDR2 sequences are SGHDT and YYEEEE. V was shortened by 1 base and J by 8 bases, with 13 bases between the two germline ends. The CDR3 runs 14 residues. The CDR3 DNA reads as TGTGCCAGCAGCTTGACCCAGGCTGTCGACACCATATATTTT. Its protein product is CASSLTQAVDTIYF. The full variable domain, with the rest looked up from reference TRBV5-6 and TRBJ1-3, is DAGVTQSPTHLIKTRGQQVTLRCSPKSGHDTVSWYQQALGQGPQFIFQYYEEEERQRGNFPDRFSGHQFPNYSSELNVNALLLGDSALYLCASSLTQAVDTIYFGEGSWLTVV.